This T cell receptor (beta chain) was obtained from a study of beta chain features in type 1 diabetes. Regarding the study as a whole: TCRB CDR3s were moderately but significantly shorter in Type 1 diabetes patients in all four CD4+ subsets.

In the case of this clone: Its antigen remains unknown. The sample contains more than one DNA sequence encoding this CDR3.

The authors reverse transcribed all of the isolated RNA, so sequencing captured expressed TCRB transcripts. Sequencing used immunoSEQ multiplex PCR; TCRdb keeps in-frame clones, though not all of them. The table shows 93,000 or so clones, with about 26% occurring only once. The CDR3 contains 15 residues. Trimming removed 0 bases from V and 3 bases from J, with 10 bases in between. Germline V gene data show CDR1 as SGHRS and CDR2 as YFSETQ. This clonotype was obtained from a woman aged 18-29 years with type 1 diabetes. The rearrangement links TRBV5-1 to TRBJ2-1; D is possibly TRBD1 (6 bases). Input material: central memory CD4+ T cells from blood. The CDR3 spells CASSLGGQSYNEQFF. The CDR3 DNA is TGCGCCAGCAGCTTGGGAGGACAGAGCTACAATGAGCAGTTCTTC.